One T cell receptor (beta chain) is described in this entry. Its antigen is not identified. The data were taken from a study of blood T cells in healthy people across ages. Study-wide results and limits: As age increased, TCR beta diversity per million T cells fell in a roughly linear fashion.

It was with a sample-barcoded 5' primer and a J-beta primer mix that a second PCR of about 6 to 12 cycles was run. TCRdb reanalysed the 5' RACE reads using MiXCR and keeps one entry per CDR3 protein. The profile covers around 1.5 million distinct CDR3 sequences, with approximately 59% appearing a single time and 5.5% to 8% taken by the ten largest. This TCR was sampled from a man between 18 and 35 years old in good health. The sequencing input was blood.

CDR3: CASSQLGTGGDYGYTF. CDR3 coding DNA: TGTGCCAGCAGCCAACTCGGGACAGGGGGTGACTATGGCTACACCTTC. The genes are TRBV27 and TRBJ1-2, with 11 bases fitting TRBD1. This CDR3 is 16 amino acids long. With V trimmed by 6 bases and J by 3 bases, 9 bases remained unmatched. The V gene's germline CDR1 is MNHEY and CDR2 SMNVEV (reference sequence).